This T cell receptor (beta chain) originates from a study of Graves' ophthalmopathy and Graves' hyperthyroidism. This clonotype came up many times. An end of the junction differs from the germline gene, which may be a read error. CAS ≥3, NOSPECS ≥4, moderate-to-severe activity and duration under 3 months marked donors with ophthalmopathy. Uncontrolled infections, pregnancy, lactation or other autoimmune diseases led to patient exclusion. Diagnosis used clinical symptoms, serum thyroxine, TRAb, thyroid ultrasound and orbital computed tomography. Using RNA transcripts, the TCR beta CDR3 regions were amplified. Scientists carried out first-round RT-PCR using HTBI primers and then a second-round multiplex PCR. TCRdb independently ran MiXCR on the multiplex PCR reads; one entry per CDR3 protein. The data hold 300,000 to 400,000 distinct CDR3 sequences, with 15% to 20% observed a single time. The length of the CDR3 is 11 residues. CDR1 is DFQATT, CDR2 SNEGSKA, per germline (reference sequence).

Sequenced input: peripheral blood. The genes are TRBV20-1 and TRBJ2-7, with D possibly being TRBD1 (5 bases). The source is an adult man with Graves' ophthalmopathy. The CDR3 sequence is CSARRPDRIEF. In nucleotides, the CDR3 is TGCAGTGCTAGGAGACCAGACAGAATCGAATTC.